This T cell receptor beta chain is from a study of neoadjuvant anti-PD-1 for oral cavity cancer. The repertoire was sequenced with immunoSEQ multiplex PCR; TCRdb's copy has only in-frame clones and lacks some. The sample has about 80,000 clones; approximately 80% are singletons. Trimming removed 9 bases from V and 0 bases from J; junction bases left unmatched: 8. Germline CDR1 and CDR2: SGHRS and YFSETQ. The CDR3 runs to 14 residues. The table lists this clone with a count of one. This TCR derives from a person aged 35-80 years with oral cavity squamous cell carcinoma. This chain links TRBV5-1 with TRBJ1-1, with 7 bases identical to TRBD1. Sequencing was performed on PBMCs, taken before nivolumab (anti-PD-1) treatment. The CDR3 loop reads CATTRGQMNTEAFF. CDR3 DNA: TGCGCCACGACGAGGGGGCAGATGAACACTGAAGCTTTCTTT.